Listed below are T cell receptor beta chains from one sample, sequenced in a study of T-cell reconstitution after alpha-beta-depleted transplantation in children. Each CDR3 protein gets one entry after TCRdb re-called the PCR reads with MiXCR. The sample includes more than 200,000 distinct CDR3 sequences, roughly a tenth of them seen just once. The sample here was PBMCs from the stem cell graft donor, taken from the stem cell graft. The receptors come from a human donor who donated a stem cell graft to a child with SCID. Each CDR3 is given with its conserved first and last residue.

>16|TRBV20-1|TRBJ1-1
CSARDAFRGVHTEAFF
>15|TRBV24-1|TRBJ1-2
CATSDPGQANYGYTF
>14|TRBV4-1|TRBJ1-1
CASSGRGGNTEAFF
>14|TRBV12-3/TRBV12-4|TRBJ2-7
CASSFPTARGEQYF
>17|TRBV27|TRBJ1-1
CASSSAPGWFLNTEAFF
>15|TRBV11-2|TRBJ1-1
CASSLAGGPLSEAFF
>15|TRBV7-9|TRBJ1-1
CASSLRGGIDTEAFF
>13|TRBV20-1|TRBJ1-1
CSAPDTLNTEAFF
>15|TRBV2|TRBJ2-7
CASSGGTGITYEQYF
>15|TRBV5-5|TRBJ2-2
CASSLVPLRGGELFF
>15|TRBV18|TRBJ1-5
CASSPQGGTYQPQHF
>14|TRBV20-1|TRBJ1-1
CSARAAGTGGEAFF
>16|TRBV5-1|TRBJ2-3
CASSLLASGRSDTQYF
>15|TRBV3-1|TRBJ1-5
CASSQDLGTVQSQHF
>12|TRBV20-1|TRBJ2-7
CSASPDSYEQYF
>16|TRBV5-1|TRBJ2-2
CASSSQWQVNTGELFF
>13|TRBV28|TRBJ1-2
CASGQGDNYGYTF
>13|TRBV20-1|TRBJ1-5
CSARDEGVQPQHF
>14|TRBV5-1|TRBJ1-4
CASSPDRGREKLFF
>14|TRBV2|TRBJ2-2
CASNPPPGTGELFF
>16|TRBV14|TRBJ2-3
CASSPRSGGGPDTQYF
>17|TRBV27|TRBJ2-3
CASSPDGSVILTDTQYF
>15|TRBV7-9|TRBJ1-2
CASSPMDRDNYGYTF